This passage covers 3 T cell receptor beta chains from one sample sequenced in a study of blood T cell repertoires in COVID-19 (dated by TCRdb to between 2020 and 2021). Libraries came from the immunoSEQ multiplex PCR assay. TCRdb took this table from immuneACCESS and kept in-frame rearrangements with V and J called. Such tables lack part of the clones; where checked against another copy, unresolved V genes explain under half of the gap, and the rest is unexplained. The sample data list some 89,000 clones, and about 92% of these were observed just once. Jointly, the top ten make up around 2.1% of the sample. The specimen was peripheral blood. The receptor source for this set is a man in his forties or fifties with acute or convalescent COVID-19.

This chain uses TRBV14 with TRBJ2-1; D gene uncertain. Trimming removed 2 bases from V and 9 bases from J, with 11 bases in between. CDR3 length: 13 residues. The germline gives CDR1 SGHDN, CDR2 FVKESK. The CDR3 DNA follows: TGTGCCAGCAGCCAAATGACACATAGTGAGCAGTTCTTC. This encodes CASSQMTHSEQFF.

The V and J genes are TRBV6-6 and TRBJ1-2; tentative D call: TRBD1 (5 bases). V shed 9 bases and J shed 5 bases, with 16 bases lying between them. Germline CDR1 is MNHNY and CDR2 is SVGAGI (reference sequence). The CDR3 has 13 amino acids. CDR3 sequence reads: CASGRQTQYGYTF. Here the CDR3 DNA reads TGTGCCAGTGGGCGACAGACCCAATATGGCTACACCTTC.

V gene TRBV7-9 combines with J gene TRBJ2-5; 7 positions match TRBD2. The CDR3 has 16 residues. Germline V gene data show CDR1 as SEHNR and CDR2 as FQNEAQ (reference sequence). V shed 1 base and J 0 bases; nucleotides not matched to a gene: 5. CDR3 sequence (DNA): TGTGCCAGCAGCTTAGTTGCGGGAGCGAACCAAGAGACCCAGTACTTC. Translated, it gives CASSLVAGANQETQYF. The whole variable domain, filled in from reference TRBV7-9 and TRBJ2-5, reads DTGVSQNPRHKITKRGQNVTFRCDPISEHNRLYWYRQTLGQGPEFLTYFQNEAQLEKSRLLSDRFSAERPKGSFSTLEIQRTEQGDSAMYLCASSLVAGANQETQYFGPGTRLLVL.